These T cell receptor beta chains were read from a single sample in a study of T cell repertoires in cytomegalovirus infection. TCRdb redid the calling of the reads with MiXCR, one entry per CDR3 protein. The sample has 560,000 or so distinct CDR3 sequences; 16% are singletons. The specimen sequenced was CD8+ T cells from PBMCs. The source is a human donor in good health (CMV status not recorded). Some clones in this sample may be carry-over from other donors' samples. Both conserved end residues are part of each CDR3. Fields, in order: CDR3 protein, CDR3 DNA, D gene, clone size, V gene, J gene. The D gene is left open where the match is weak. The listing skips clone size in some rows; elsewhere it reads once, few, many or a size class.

cdr3_aa: CASSPTGQVGNEQFF; cdr3_nt: TGTGCCAGCAGTCCCACGGGACAGGTGGGGAATGAGCAGTTCTTC; d_call: TRBD1; clone_size: many; v_call: TRBV12-3/TRBV12-4; j_call: TRBJ2-1
cdr3_aa: CASSKTPTREQYF; cdr3_nt: TGTGCCAGCAGTAAAACCCCGACTCGGGAGCAGTACTTC; d_call: .; clone_size: few; v_call: TRBV27; j_call: TRBJ2-7
cdr3_aa: CASRRGPYTEAFF; cdr3_nt: TGTGCCAGCAGACGGGGGCCCTACACTGAAGCTTTCTTT; d_call: .; clone_size: few; v_call: TRBV6-1; j_call: TRBJ1-1
cdr3_aa: CASSLTGGGQNEQFF; cdr3_nt: TGTGCCAGCAGCTTAACGGGGGGAGGACAAAATGAGCAGTTCTTC; d_call: TRBD2; clone_size: many; v_call: TRBV7-6; j_call: TRBJ2-1
cdr3_aa: CASEGRELSLGNEQFF; cdr3_nt: TGTGCCAGCGAGGGACGGGAGCTAAGTTTGGGGAATGAGCAGTTCTTC; d_call: .; clone_size: few; v_call: TRBV2; j_call: TRBJ2-1
cdr3_aa: CASSQEGGGDNNEQFF; cdr3_nt: TGTGCCAGCAGCCAAGAAGGCGGAGGGGATAACAATGAGCAGTTCTTC; d_call: .; clone_size: .; v_call: TRBV3-1; j_call: TRBJ2-1
cdr3_aa: CASSLRGAGAYNETFF; cdr3_nt: TGTGCCAGCAGCTTGAGGGGGGCTGGGGCCTACAATGAGACGTTCTTC; d_call: .; clone_size: .; v_call: TRBV7-6; j_call: TRBJ2-1
cdr3_aa: CASRGLAVYEQYF; cdr3_nt: TGCGCCAGCAGGGGACTAGCTGTCTACGAGCAGTACTTC; d_call: TRBD2; clone_size: few; v_call: TRBV5-1; j_call: TRBJ2-7
cdr3_aa: CASSGRTGKRETQYF; cdr3_nt: TGTGCCAGCAGCGGACGGACAGGCAAGCGGGAGACCCAGTACTTC; d_call: TRBD1; clone_size: .; v_call: TRBV9; j_call: TRBJ2-5
cdr3_aa: CASSIGQGRSYEQYF; cdr3_nt: TGTGCCAGTAGTATAGGACAGGGCCGCTCCTACGAGCAGTACTTC; d_call: TRBD1; clone_size: .; v_call: TRBV19; j_call: TRBJ2-7
cdr3_aa: CASSKRDRGRLETQYF; cdr3_nt: TGTGCCAGCAGTAAAAGGGACAGGGGGCGTTTGGAGACCCAGTACTTC; d_call: TRBD1; clone_size: .; v_call: TRBV27; j_call: TRBJ2-5
cdr3_aa: CASSPKTRDTEAFF; cdr3_nt: TGTGCCAGTAGTCCAAAGACCCGAGACACTGAAGCTTTCTTT; d_call: .; clone_size: .; v_call: TRBV19; j_call: TRBJ1-1
cdr3_aa: CARGLAGQETQYF; cdr3_nt: TGTGCCAGGGGACTAGCGGGGCAAGAGACCCAGTACTTC; d_call: TRBD2; clone_size: .; v_call: TRBV19; j_call: TRBJ2-5
cdr3_aa: CASSEAADTQYF; cdr3_nt: TGTGCCAGCAGTGAAGCTGCAGATACGCAGTATTTT; d_call: .; clone_size: few; v_call: TRBV7-9; j_call: TRBJ2-3
cdr3_aa: CATSTPKRTGPYNEQFF; cdr3_nt: TGTGCCACCAGCACCCCCAAACGGACCGGACCTTACAATGAGCAGTTCTTC; d_call: .; clone_size: few; v_call: TRBV15; j_call: TRBJ2-1
cdr3_aa: CASSPVAGTGKGYTF; cdr3_nt: TGTGCCAGCAGTCCCGTCGCCGGGACAGGGAAAGGCTACACCTTC; d_call: TRBD1; clone_size: many; v_call: TRBV28; j_call: TRBJ1-2
cdr3_aa: CASSPGGRSYEQYF; cdr3_nt: TGTGCCAGCAGCCCGGGGGGCAGGTCCTACGAGCAGTACTTC; d_call: .; clone_size: many; v_call: TRBV7-9; j_call: TRBJ2-7
cdr3_aa: CASSTDVENDTDTQYF; cdr3_nt: TGTGCCAGCAGTACCGACGTGGAAAATGACACAGATACGCAGTATTTT; d_call: .; clone_size: few; v_call: TRBV28; j_call: TRBJ2-3
cdr3_aa: CASSYSSSSGREQFF; cdr3_nt: TGTGCCAGCAGCTACAGTTCCTCTAGCGGGAGAGAGCAGTTCTTC; d_call: TRBD2; clone_size: many; v_call: TRBV7-6; j_call: TRBJ2-1
cdr3_aa: CASSGGWEAFF; cdr3_nt: TGTGCCAGCTCTGGCGGCTGGGAAGCTTTCTTT; d_call: .; clone_size: few; v_call: TRBV6-1; j_call: TRBJ1-1
cdr3_aa: CASSESKARGGGYTF; cdr3_nt: TGCGCCAGCAGTGAGTCGAAAGCCCGAGGCGGTGGCTACACCTTC; d_call: .; clone_size: few; v_call: TRBV10-1; j_call: TRBJ1-2
cdr3_aa: CASSEFGSYEQYF; cdr3_nt: TGTGCCAGCAGTGAGTTTGGAAGCTACGAGCAGTACTTC; d_call: .; clone_size: .; v_call: TRBV2; j_call: TRBJ2-7
cdr3_aa: CASSEAPGDTEAFF; cdr3_nt: TGTGCCAGCAGTGAAGCCCCGGGCGACACTGAAGCTTTCTTT; d_call: .; clone_size: few; v_call: TRBV6-1; j_call: TRBJ1-1
cdr3_aa: CASSQTRGPSSYEQYF; cdr3_nt: TGTGCCAGCTCACAGACCAGGGGGCCCAGCTCCTACGAGCAGTACTTC; d_call: TRBD1; clone_size: few; v_call: TRBV18; j_call: TRBJ2-7
cdr3_aa: CASTHINEQFF; cdr3_nt: TGTGCCAGCACCCATATCAATGAGCAGTTCTTC; d_call: .; clone_size: few; v_call: TRBV5-4; j_call: TRBJ2-1
cdr3_aa: CASSFLPRIAGDYEQFF; cdr3_nt: TGTGCCAGCAGTTTTCTCCCCCGGATAGCGGGAGACTATGAGCAGTTCTTC; d_call: TRBD2; clone_size: many; v_call: TRBV27; j_call: TRBJ2-1
cdr3_aa: CASSFTETQYF; cdr3_nt: TGTGCCAGCAGCTTTACGGAGACCCAGTACTTC; d_call: .; clone_size: many; v_call: TRBV7-2; j_call: TRBJ2-5
cdr3_aa: CASSSPPGQGRGYEQYF; cdr3_nt: TGTGCCAGCAGCTCACCCCCGGGACAGGGTAGAGGTTACGAGCAGTACTTC; d_call: TRBD1; clone_size: few; v_call: TRBV7-9; j_call: TRBJ2-7
cdr3_aa: CAPGGDPETQCF; cdr3_nt: TGTGCCCCAGGGGGGGATCCAGAGACCCAGTGCTTC; d_call: .; clone_size: .; v_call: TRBV7-9; j_call: TRBJ2-5
cdr3_aa: CASSQEAAREQYF; cdr3_nt: TGTGCCAGCAGCCAAGAGGCCGCCCGCGAGCAGTACTTC; d_call: .; clone_size: few; v_call: TRBV4-2; j_call: TRBJ2-7
cdr3_aa: CATSSSLDTEAFF; cdr3_nt: TGTGCCACCAGCTCCTCGCTCGACACTGAAGCTTTCTTT; d_call: .; clone_size: many; v_call: TRBV15; j_call: TRBJ1-1
cdr3_aa: CASALRGNSPLHF; cdr3_nt: TGTGCTAGTGCCTTAAGGGGGAATTCACCCCTCCACTTT; d_call: .; clone_size: few; v_call: TRBV12-5; j_call: TRBJ1-6
cdr3_aa: CATSSLGTEGNYEQYF; cdr3_nt: TGTGCCACCAGCAGTCTCGGGACAGAGGGAAACTACGAGCAGTACTTC; d_call: TRBD1; clone_size: few; v_call: TRBV15; j_call: TRBJ2-7
cdr3_aa: CASGGLQGISNIQYF; cdr3_nt: TGTGCCAGCGGGGGACTCCAGGGGATTTCGAACATTCAGTACTTC; d_call: .; clone_size: few; v_call: TRBV27; j_call: TRBJ2-4
cdr3_aa: CASTPGLAGGNEQFF; cdr3_nt: TGTGCCAGCACCCCGGGATTAGCGGGAGGGAATGAGCAGTTCTTC; d_call: TRBD2; clone_size: .; v_call: TRBV3-1; j_call: TRBJ2-1
cdr3_aa: CASSFREGPSYEQYF; cdr3_nt: TGTGCCAGCAGTTTTCGGGAGGGCCCCTCCTACGAGCAGTACTTC; d_call: TRBD2; clone_size: many; v_call: TRBV28; j_call: TRBJ2-7